This passage covers 26 T cell receptor beta chains from one sample sequenced in a study of STAT5B mutations in CD4+ large granular lymphocyte leukemia. Measured with immunoSEQ multiplex PCR; TCRdb has only the in-frame clones, and not every one. This table holds 25,000 to 35,000 clones, 60% to 80% found once. Material: CD4+ T cells from blood buffy coats. The source is a human donor in good health.

This clone was counted only a few times. The chain is built from TRBV5-1 and TRBJ2-1; TRBD1 is a possible D gene (7 bases). The germline V and J ends were trimmed by 0 bases and 9 bases, with 16 bases remaining between them. From germline, CDR1 is SGHRS and CDR2 YFSETQ. There are 15 residues in the CDR3. DNA for the CDR3: TGCGCCAGCAGCTTGGAGGTTGGAGGGGGCGGTGAGCAGTTCTTC. Amino acids: CASSLEVGGGGEQFF.

The chain employs TRBV5-1 and TRBJ2-7; TRBD2 agrees at 12 bases. V was clipped by 0 bases and J by 3 bases; unmatched bases: 7. The length of the CDR3 is 17 residues. Germline values: CDR1 SGHRS, CDR2 YFSETQ. The CDR3 sequence is CASSLGTSGDADYEQYF. Written as DNA, the CDR3 is TGCGCCAGCAGCTTGGGGACTAGCGGGGACGCCGACTACGAGCAGTACTTC.

The chain recombines TRBV30 with TRBJ1-1; D is unclear. CDR1 and CDR2 from the germline V gene are GTSNPN and SVGIG (reference sequence). Trimming pared 4 bases from V and 11 bases from J, leaving 17 bases between. CDR3 length equals 12 residues. The CDR3 DNA reads as TGTGCCTGGAATGCGCTTTCGAGAGTGGCTTTCTTT. Its protein product is CAWNALSRVAFF.

The CDR3 loop is CASSLLVVGARTAWDTQYF. CDR3 coding DNA: TGCGCCAGCAGCCTCCTGGTTGTCGGGGCCAGGACCGCTTGGGATACGCAGTATTTT. The chain carries TRBV4-1 and TRBJ2-3; D is tentatively TRBD1 or TRBD2 (5 bases each). The CDR3 spans 19 residues. The V end lost 4 bases, the J end lost 6 bases, and 29 bases lay between the germline ends. Germline loops: CDR1 MGHRA, CDR2 YSYEKL.

This clone occurred a few times. V is TRBV6-1 and J is TRBJ1-1; TRBD1 aligns across 7 bases. The CDR3 loop spans 13 amino acids. CDR1 is MNHNS and CDR2 is SASEGT in the germline V gene. J gave up 11 bases and V 4 bases, and 10 bases lay outside the gene matches. The CDR3: CASSVGQPSRAFF. CDR3 sequence (DNA): TGTGCCAGCAGTGTGGGACAGCCTTCTAGGGCTTTCTTT.

V usage is TRBV29-1 and J usage is TRBJ2-1; 12 nucleotides align to TRBD2. The germline V gene has CDR1 SQVTM and CDR2 ANQGSEA. The CDR3 length is 18 residues. With V trimmed by 6 bases and J by 4 bases, 16 bases remained unmatched. CDR3 bases: TGCAGCGTGAGGGATACCGGGACTAGCGGGCTAGTTTACAATGAGCAGTTCTTC. Its translation: CSVRDTGTSGLVYNEQFF.

In this sample, this clone turned up once. The chain employs TRBV6-6 and TRBJ1-5; D is unclear. CDR1 is MNHNY, CDR2 SVGAGI, per germline (reference sequence). The CDR3 runs 13 residues. The V end was cut by 1 base, the J end by 4 bases, with 5 bases between. The CDR3 region is CASSYLLNQPQHF. The CDR3 DNA sequence: TGTGCCAGCAGTTACTTATTGAATCAGCCCCAGCATTTT.

The chain recombines TRBV2 with TRBJ1-2, with 11 bases that match TRBD1. The CDR3 is made up of 16 amino acids. V was clipped by 5 bases and J by 3 bases; unmatched bases: 8. Germline-derived CDR1 and CDR2 are SNHLY and FYNNEI. CDR3 DNA sequence: TGTGCCAGCAGTCGGGACAGGGGGATAGGGGACTATGGCTACACCTTC. The encoded protein is CASSRDRGIGDYGYTF.

J is TRBJ2-2 and V is TRBV5-1, with TRBD2 identical over 10 bases. This CDR3 spans 15 amino acids. V gave up 4 bases and J gave up 3 bases; unmatched junction bases: 3. CDR1 SGHRS and CDR2 YFSETQ come from the germline V gene. In DNA, the CDR3 is TGCGCCAGCAGCACCACTAGCGGGGACACCGGGGAGCTGTTTTTT. Amino acids: CASSTTSGDTGELFF.

This clone was counted a few times. V is TRBV9 and J is TRBJ1-1; 10 bases map to TRBD1. This CDR3 contains 14 residues. In germline, CDR1 is SGDLS, CDR2 YYNGEE. Trimming took 3 bases from V and 9 from J; bases not matched to a gene: 8. The CDR3, as DNA: TGTGCCAGCAGCGCCTGGACAGGGGGAAGCAAAGCTTTCTTT. This translates into CASSAWTGGSKAFF. Full variable domain (missing parts from reference TRBV9 and TRBJ1-1): DSGVTQTPKHLITATGQRVTLRCSPRSGDLSVYWYQQSLDQGLQFLIQYYNGEERAKGNILERFSAQQFPDLHSELNLSSLELGDSALYFCASSAWTGGSKAFFGQGTRLTVV.

This clone was observed a few times. This chain links TRBV6-1 with TRBJ1-5; the D gene is possibly TRBD1 (5 bases). CDR1 and CDR2 (germline): MNHNS, SASEGT. Between the trimmed V and J ends, which lost 2 bases and 1 base, there was a span of 9 bases. CDR3 length: 15 residues. In DNA form, the CDR3 reads TGTGCCAGCAGTGAACAGGGATTGAGCAATCAGCCCCAGCATTTT. It yields the protein CASSEQGLSNQPQHF.

There are a few counts of this clone. The gene calls are TRBV11-1 and TRBJ2-7; 8 nucleotides line up with TRBD1. Trimming cost V 5 bases and J 2 bases; bases outside gene matches: 5. CDR3 length: 14 amino acids. CDR1 SGHAT and CDR2 FQDESV come from the germline V gene (reference sequence). Here the CDR3 DNA reads TGTGCCAGCAGCAAAGAACAGGGGGCCTACGAGCAGTACTTC. Encoded protein: CASSKEQGAYEQYF.

The J gene is TRBJ2-1, the V gene TRBV2; 10 nucleotides match TRBD1. J lost 6 bases, V lost 7 bases, and 6 bases had no gene match. The CDR3 consists of 14 residues. The germline V gene encodes CDR1 SNHLY and CDR2 FYNNEI. The CDR3 coding sequence is TGTGCCAGCACCCGACAGGGGGCGGTCAATGAGCAGTTCTTC. Residues: CASTRQGAVNEQFF.

The chain uses TRBV5-6 and TRBJ2-7; 8 nucleotides align to TRBD1. The V and J ends lost 4 bases and 7 bases, in that order; junction bases with no gene match: 7. Germline CDR1 and CDR2: SGHDT and YYEEEE. The CDR3 loop spans 13 amino acids. The CDR3 DNA reads TGTGCCAGCAGCCCGACAGGGGCAGGGGAGCAGTACTTC. Its translation is CASSPTGAGEQYF.

The table lists this clone with a count of one. V is TRBV15 and J is TRBJ1-3; TRBD1 is a possible D gene (6 bases). The V end was cut by 5 bases, the J end by 0 bases, with 11 bases between. The CDR3 consists of 15 residues. CDR1 is LNHNV and CDR2 is YYDKDF in the germline V gene (reference sequence). This chain's CDR3 is CATSPDSLSGNTIYF. The CDR3 nucleotides read TGTGCCACCAGCCCGGACAGCCTCTCTGGAAACACCATATATTTT.

The V call is TRBV6-5, the J call TRBJ1-5; D gene ambiguous. The V end lost 1 base, the J end lost 4 bases, and 8 bases lay between the germline ends. Germline-derived CDR1 and CDR2 are MNHEY and SVGAGI. This CDR3 spans 14 amino acids. DNA of the CDR3: TGTGCCAGCAGTTACTACGAGGGAAATCAGCCCCAGCATTTT. Translating gives CASSYYEGNQPQHF.

This clone appeared a single time. The chain joins TRBV5-1 to TRBJ1-4, with D hard to call. CDR3 length: 14 amino acids. V dropped 7 bases and J dropped 8 bases, with 18 bases sitting between them. Per germline, CDR1 SGHRS and CDR2 YFSETQ. CDR3 coding DNA: TGCGCCAGCTCGACTGACCCCACGCTCGAAAAACTGTTTTTT. Its protein product is CASSTDPTLEKLFF.

V gene TRBV29-1 combines with J gene TRBJ2-5; 9 bases agree with TRBD2. This CDR3 is 13 amino acids long. The germline V gene has CDR1 SQVTM and CDR2 ANQGSEA. The trim removed 7 bases at V and 4 bases at J, leaving 7 bases unmatched. The CDR3 nucleotides read TGCAGCGAGCGGGGGGCCGCGGGAGAGACCCAGTACTTC. This encodes CSERGAAGETQYF.

The chain has TRBV14 and TRBJ2-5; possible D gene TRBD1, 5 bases. Germline-derived CDR1 and CDR2 are SGHDN and FVKESK. The germline V and J ends were trimmed by 1 base and 4 bases, with 13 bases remaining between them. This CDR3 comprises 15 residues. This chain's CDR3 is CASSQVPGLVETQYF. The CDR3 region has the DNA TGTGCCAGCAGCCAAGTTCCAGGGTTGGTAGAGACCCAGTACTTC.

The V call is TRBV28, the J call TRBJ2-5; no firm D call. The germline V and J ends were trimmed by 6 bases and 1 base, with 12 bases remaining between them. The CDR3 covers 14 residues. Germline V gives CDR1 MDHEN, CDR2 SYDVKM. Here the CDR3 reads CASSKTGSQETQYF. As DNA, the CDR3 is TGTGCCAGCAGCAAGACTGGGTCCCAAGAGACCCAGTACTTC.

Only one count was recorded for this clone. The chain is built from TRBV4-2 and TRBJ2-1; D gene uncertain. The germline V gene encodes CDR1 LGHNA and CDR2 YNFKEQ. The CDR3 consists of 15 residues. Trimming shortened V by 4 bases and J by 0 bases, and 10 bases separated the two germline ends. The CDR3: CASSPTQTSYNEQFF. In nucleotides, the CDR3 is TGTGCCAGCAGCCCGACCCAGACCTCCTACAATGAGCAGTTCTTC.

The chain combines TRBV30 with TRBJ2-5; possibly TRBD2 for D (5 bases). Deletions cut 4 bases from V and 5 bases from J, with 14 bases between. This CDR3 has 13 amino acids. Germline assignment: CDR1 GTSNPN and CDR2 SVGIG (reference sequence). The CDR3 sequence is CAWTRTARETQYF. DNA of the CDR3: TGTGCCTGGACCCGGACTGCGCGGGAGACCCAGTACTTC.

This chain uses TRBV4-3 with TRBJ2-7; the D gene is possibly TRBD2 (6 bases). V lost 0 bases and J 1 base, leaving 13 bases between the germline ends. The CDR3 extends over 16 amino acids. The germline V gene encodes CDR1 LGHNA and CDR2 YSLEER. In DNA, the CDR3 is TGCGCCAGCAGCCAAGAGGTGGGGACTTCGTCCTACGAGCAGTACTTC. It codes for CASSQEVGTSSYEQYF.

V usage is TRBV30 and J usage is TRBJ2-5; no definite D call. From germline, CDR1 is GTSNPN and CDR2 SVGIG (reference sequence). This CDR3 has 11 residues. V lost 3 bases, J lost 5 bases, and 7 bases lay in between. CDR3 DNA sequence: TGTGCCTGGAGGGGGTTGGAGACCCAGTACTTC. Encoded protein: CAWRGLETQYF.

The genes are TRBV6-5 and TRBJ2-2; D is ambiguous. The CDR3 spans 14 residues. Trimming removed 5 bases from V and 4 bases from J, with 11 bases in between. CDR1 is MNHEY and CDR2 is SVGAGI in the germline V gene. The CDR3 nucleotides are TGTGCCAGCAGTGCCAACACTGGCACCGGGGAGCTGTTTTTT. Translated: CASSANTGTGELFF.

The chain joins TRBV30 to TRBJ1-2; D gene ambiguous. Germline assignment: CDR1 GTSNPN and CDR2 SVGIG (reference sequence). V dropped 0 bases and J dropped 4 bases, with 6 bases sitting between them. The CDR3 runs 12 residues. The CDR3 is CAWSVGLYGYTF. Here the CDR3 DNA reads TGTGCCTGGAGTGTAGGGCTCTATGGCTACACCTTC.